This TCR beta chain comes out of a study of Graves' ophthalmopathy and Graves' hyperthyroidism. Study-wide results and limits: Blood was where most expanded thyroid clonotypes above 0.001 frequency also turned up. Forecasting of ophthalmopathy progression by the model achieved around 71% sensitivity and around 72% specificity. Cross-validated, the 13-signature model showed 87.88%/81.08% sensitivity/specificity, and 80%/75% in the test set.

The CDR3 length is 11 residues. From germline, CDR1 is SGHTA and CDR2 FQGNSA. Trimming shortened V by 10 bases and J by 5 bases, and 11 bases separated the two germline ends. On this clonotype itself: Its antigen is not identified.

Excluded were patients with other autoimmune diseases, uncontrolled infections, pregnancy or lactation. Transcripts of RNA were the source for amplifying TCR beta CDR3 regions. HTBI-primed RT-PCR formed the first round, and a multiplex PCR formed the second. TCRdb re-derived calls from the multiplex PCR reads in MiXCR, one entry per CDR3 protein. Here the sample spans around 1,000,000 distinct CDR3 sequences, 35% to 40% being singletons. The TCR was taken from an adult man with Graves' hyperthyroidism. The genes are TRBV7-2 and TRBJ2-5; D not certain. The sequenced sample was peripheral blood or thyroid tissue (not recorded which). In DNA form, the CDR3 reads TGTGCCAATGGCTGGCGGGAGACCCAGTACTTC. This encodes CANGWRETQYF.